This TCR beta chain was recorded in a study of CD8+ T cells in alopecia areata (dated by TCRdb to the late 2010s). About the full investigation: The treated patients took part in an open-label pilot trial in which moderate-to-severe alopecia areata was treated with oral tofacitinib at 5 to 10 mg twice daily. Clonality in the scalp was compared among normal scalp (n=4), patchy alopecia areata scalp (n=8), and alopecia totalis/universalis scalp (n=8). The SALT score, which quantifies the percentage of affected scalp surface area, was used to measure disease severity in treated patients. immunoSEQ multiplex PCR using 35 Vbeta forward primers and 13 Jbeta reverse primers was used to amplify TCRbeta CDR3 regions. In both human patients and the C3H/HeJ mouse model, the study applied high-throughput TCRbeta sequencing to look at T cell clonal expansion in alopecia areata. In humans, TCRbeta sequencing was performed on scalp tissue and on sorted CD4+ and CD8+ peripheral blood T cells from healthy controls and from patients with patchy or totalis/universalis alopecia areata. Tofacitinib was administered for 6 to 18 months, and 6 months of follow-up off drug were then conducted to assess delayed response and recurrence. RNA came from the PAXgene miRNA kit for fixed scalp, the miRNeasy kit for PBMCs, and the RNeasy kit for mouse skin. Biopsies were taken from tofacitinib-treated patients at baseline and again at 4 and 24 weeks into treatment, and several of those patients also had a later scalp biopsy.

The library was built by means of the immunoSEQ multiplex PCR assay. RNA was extracted from all samples and reverse transcribed into cDNA, which served as template for TCR sequencing. SuperScript III was used to make first-strand cDNA, primed with a 2:1 mix of oligo-dT and random hexamers. A synthetic immune receptor repertoire was used to assess amplification bias, and residual bias was removed computationally. The authors processed their data as follows. Raw reads were preprocessed to remove errors, and CDR3 was defined according to IMGT conventions as the region from the conserved cysteine to phenylalanine. Clonality was computed as 1 minus the Shannon entropy, with the entropy normalized by log2 of the number of productive unique TCRs. Whether each scalp clone was CD4 or CD8 was inferred by checking scalp TCRbeta sequences against the CD4 and CD8 repertoires from sorted blood. TCRdb retrieved this table from immuneACCESS and kept in-frame rearrangements only. Not all clones are present; in checked studies, unresolved V genes account for under half, and no reason is known for the remainder. Clone size and the V and J calls come from that table; the DNA yielded D and trimming. Here the sample has about 190,000 clones; over 60% occur a single time. The ten top clones hold more than 3.5% of the sample.

In the paper's terms, the time point label means: 4 weeks on oral tofacitinib. This specimen's treatment or condition label, interpreted: oral pan-JAK inhibitor, 5-10 mg twice daily. Lesional scalp punch biopsies and peripheral blood were obtained from alopecia areata patients. After PBMCs were isolated by density centrifugation and stained for CD3, CD4 and CD8, a FACSAria was used to sort CD4+ and CD8+ T cells. Comments on this clone: Its antigen remains unidentified. Per-base qualities were not stored, and no clone one base away is much larger.

From the cysteine up to the phenylalanine, the CDR3 has a length of 15 residues. Only the CDR3 region is kept as DNA, spanning 45 bases read in frame from base 1. The germline V gene sets CDR1 to LGHNA and CDR2 to YSLEER. Relative to germline, V is 5 bases shorter and J is 7 bases shorter, with 17 bases between their ends. On the study overall, not on this receptor specifically: Many expanded lesional clones persisted in scalp and blood during tofacitinib treatment, which may partly explain relapse after stopping treatment. With tofacitinib, both scalp clonality and the number of expanded CD8+ clones among the top 100 scalp clones went down significantly. Unlike mouse skin, which is dominated by gammadelta T cells, normal human skin has resident alphabeta T cells that are also sequenced, and this complicates analysis of the scalp TCR repertoire. The treated cohort was small, with a single nonresponder, so links between baseline CD8+ expansion and response need larger studies. Shared TCR sequences between patients were less evident than in mice, which may be partly attributable to HLA diversity in the patient population. Higher clonality and more expanded CD8+ clones were observed in lesional scalp than in normal scalp, particularly in alopecia totalis/universalis, a finding suggestive of antigenic drive.

The sequence was obtained from a human donor with alopecia areata. The starting material was CD4+ T cells sorted from blood, obtained at week 4, from a patient treated with tofacitinib. Recombination joined TRBV4-3 with TRBJ1-4; TRBD1 might be the D gene, on 6 matching bases. The DNA reads TGCGCCAGCAGCAAGACGTTCAGGGGTGGTGAAAAACTGTTTTTT. It translates to CASSKTFRGGEKLFF.